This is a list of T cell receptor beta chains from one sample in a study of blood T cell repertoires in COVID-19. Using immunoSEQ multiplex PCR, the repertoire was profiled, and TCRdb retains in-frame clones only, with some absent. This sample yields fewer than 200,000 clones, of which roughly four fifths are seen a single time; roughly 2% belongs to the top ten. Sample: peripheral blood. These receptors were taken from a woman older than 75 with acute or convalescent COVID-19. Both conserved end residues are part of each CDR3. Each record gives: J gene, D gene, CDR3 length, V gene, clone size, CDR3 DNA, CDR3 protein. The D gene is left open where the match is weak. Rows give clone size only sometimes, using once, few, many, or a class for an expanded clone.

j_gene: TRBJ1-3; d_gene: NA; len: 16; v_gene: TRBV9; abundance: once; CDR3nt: TGTGCCAGCAGCGCCATCGGAACTAACTCTGGAAACACCATATATTTT; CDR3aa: CASSAIGTNSGNTIYF
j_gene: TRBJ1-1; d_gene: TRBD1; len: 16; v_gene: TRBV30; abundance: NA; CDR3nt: TGTGCCTGCGACCGAACCGGGACAGGGGATGACACTGAAGCTTTCTTT; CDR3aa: CACDRTGTGDDTEAFF
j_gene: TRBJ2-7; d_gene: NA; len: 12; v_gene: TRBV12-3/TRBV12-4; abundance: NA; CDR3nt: TGTGCCAGCAGGAAGACAGCATACGAGCAGTACTTC; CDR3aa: CASRKTAYEQYF
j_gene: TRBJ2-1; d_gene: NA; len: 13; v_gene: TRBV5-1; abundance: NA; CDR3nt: TGCGCCAGCAGCTTGGTGGAGGCGAATGAGCAGTTCTTC; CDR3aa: CASSLVEANEQFF
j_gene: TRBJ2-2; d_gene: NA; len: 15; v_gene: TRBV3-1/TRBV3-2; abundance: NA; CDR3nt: TGTGCCAGCAGCCAAGAAATAGCGGTAACCGGGGAGCTGTTTTTT; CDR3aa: CASSQEIAVTGELFF
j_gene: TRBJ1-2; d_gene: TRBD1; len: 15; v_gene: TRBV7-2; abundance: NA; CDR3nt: TGTGCCAGCAGCTCCCCCGGGGACAGGGGATATGGCTACACCTTC; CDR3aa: CASSSPGDRGYGYTF
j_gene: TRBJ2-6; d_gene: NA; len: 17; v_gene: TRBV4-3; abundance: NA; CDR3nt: TGCGCCAGCAGCCAAGGGGGTTGGGGCGCCGGGGCCAACGTCCTGACTTTC; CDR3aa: CASSQGGWGAGANVLTF
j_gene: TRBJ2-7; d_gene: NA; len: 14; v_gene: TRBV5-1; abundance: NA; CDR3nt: TGCGCCAGCAGCTTGTTGTCCCATTCCTACGAGCAGTACTTC; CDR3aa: CASSLLSHSYEQYF
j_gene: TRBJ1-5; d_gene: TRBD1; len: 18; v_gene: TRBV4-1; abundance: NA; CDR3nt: TGCGCCAGCAGCCACACCTCGAGAAGTGACAGGGGTCTTCAGCCCCAGCATTTT; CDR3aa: CASSHTSRSDRGLQPQHF
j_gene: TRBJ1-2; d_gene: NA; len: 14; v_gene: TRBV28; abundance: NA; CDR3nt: TGTGCCAGCAGACATCCTGGGACACAAAATGGCTACACCTTC; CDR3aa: CASRHPGTQNGYTF
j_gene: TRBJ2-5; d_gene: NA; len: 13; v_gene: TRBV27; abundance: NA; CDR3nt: TGTGCCAGCAGTTTAGGGGGGAAGGAGACCCAGTACTTC; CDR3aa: CASSLGGKETQYF
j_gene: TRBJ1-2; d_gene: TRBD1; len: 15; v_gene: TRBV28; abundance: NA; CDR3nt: TGTGCCAGCAGTTTATCTCCCGACAGGGTGGGTGGCTACACCTTC; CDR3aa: CASSLSPDRVGGYTF
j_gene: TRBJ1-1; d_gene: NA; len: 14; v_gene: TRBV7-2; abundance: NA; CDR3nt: TGTGCCAGCAGCCCCAGCGGCAGGAACACTGAAGCTTTCTTT; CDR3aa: CASSPSGRNTEAFF
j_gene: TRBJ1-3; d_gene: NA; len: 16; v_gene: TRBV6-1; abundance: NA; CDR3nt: TGTGCCAGCAGTGAAGTATCAGGGATCTCTGGAAACACCATATATTTT; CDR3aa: CASSEVSGISGNTIYF
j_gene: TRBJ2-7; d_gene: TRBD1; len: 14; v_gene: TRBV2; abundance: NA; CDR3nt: TGTGCCAGCAGTGCGACAGGGACCGAGCGCGAGCAGTACTTC; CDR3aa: CASSATGTEREQYF
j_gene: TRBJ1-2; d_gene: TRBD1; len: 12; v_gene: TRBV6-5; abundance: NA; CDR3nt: TGTGCCAGCAGACCCGGGACAGATGGCTACACCTTC; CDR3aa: CASRPGTDGYTF
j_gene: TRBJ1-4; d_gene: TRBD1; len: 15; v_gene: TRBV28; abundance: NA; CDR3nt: TGTGCCAGCAGTTTAGGGGGACAGGGGAATGAAAAACTGTTTTTT; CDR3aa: CASSLGGQGNEKLFF
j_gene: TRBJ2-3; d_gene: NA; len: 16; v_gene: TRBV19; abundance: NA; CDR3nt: TGTGCCAGTAGTATCTGGGCAGACATTAGCACAGATACGCAGTATTTT; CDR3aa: CASSIWADISTDTQYF
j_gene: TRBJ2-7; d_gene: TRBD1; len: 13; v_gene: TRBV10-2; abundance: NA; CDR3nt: TGCGCCAGCAGCGCTTCCGGACAGGGCGAGCAGTACTTC; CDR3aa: CASSASGQGEQYF
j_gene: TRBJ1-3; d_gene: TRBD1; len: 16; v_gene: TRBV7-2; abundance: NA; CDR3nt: TGTGCCAGCAGCTTATACGGGACAGACTCTGGAAACACCATATATTTT; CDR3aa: CASSLYGTDSGNTIYF
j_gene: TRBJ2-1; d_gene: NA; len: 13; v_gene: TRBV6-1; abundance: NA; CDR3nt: TGTGCCAGCAGTGAACCCGGGAAATATGAGCAGTTCTTC; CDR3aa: CASSEPGKYEQFF
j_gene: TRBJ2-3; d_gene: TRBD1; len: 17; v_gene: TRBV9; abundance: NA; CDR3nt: TGTGCCAGCAGCGTAGGGATCCCGGGACAGCTCACAGATACGCAGTATTTT; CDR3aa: CASSVGIPGQLTDTQYF
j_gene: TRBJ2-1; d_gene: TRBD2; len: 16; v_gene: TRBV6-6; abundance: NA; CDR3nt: TGTGCCAGCAACCACCCGGGACTAGCGGACTACAATGAGCAGTTCTTC; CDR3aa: CASNHPGLADYNEQFF
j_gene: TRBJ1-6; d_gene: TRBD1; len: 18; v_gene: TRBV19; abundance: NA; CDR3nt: TGTGCCAGTAGTAGGGACAGCGGTTCCAGCTCCTATAATTCACCCCTCCACTTT; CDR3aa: CASSRDSGSSSYNSPLHF
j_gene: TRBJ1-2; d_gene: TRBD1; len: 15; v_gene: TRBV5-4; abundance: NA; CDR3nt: TGTGCCAGCAGCTTGGCCGGACAGGGGGCCTATGGCTACACCTTC; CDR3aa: CASSLAGQGAYGYTF
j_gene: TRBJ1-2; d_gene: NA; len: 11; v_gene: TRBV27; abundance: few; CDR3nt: TGTGCCTCCGGGCAGGGCTATGGCTACACCTTC; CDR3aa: CASGQGYGYTF
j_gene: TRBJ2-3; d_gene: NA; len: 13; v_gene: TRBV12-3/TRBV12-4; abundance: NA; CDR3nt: TGTGCCAGCACCCCGGGGTTCGAAGATACGCAGTATTTT; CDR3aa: CASTPGFEDTQYF
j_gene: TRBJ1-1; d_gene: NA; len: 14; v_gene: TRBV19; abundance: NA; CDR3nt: TGTGCCAGTAGACCCAGGGGTCTGAACACTGAAGCTTTCTTT; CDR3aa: CASRPRGLNTEAFF